This T cell receptor (beta chain) comes out of a study of cytomegalovirus exposure and HLA in healthy donors. Whole-study findings and limits: There were a few CMV-associated chains whose specificity for CMV antigens was confirmed in vitro.

The PCR employed 60 Vbeta primers together with 13 Jbeta primers. Only in-frame clones appear in the TCRdb table, and some are missing; sequencing was by immunoSEQ multiplex PCR. The sample features roughly 73,000 clones, with around 7% in its top ten. On this clone: Its antigen is not identified.

With 3 bases removed from V and 5 bases from J, the gap between germline ends came to 5 bases. Germline V lookup: CDR1 WNHNN, CDR2 SYGVQD (reference sequence). This CDR3 has 12 residues. V is TRBV10-1 and J is TRBJ2-1, with D unresolved. The receptor comes from a female donor in good health and CMV-seropositive. The sequenced material came from PBMCs. The CDR3 reads CASSDPDNEQFF. CDR3 sequence (DNA): TGCGCCAGCAGTGACCCCGACAATGAGCAGTTCTTC.